This TCR beta chain was captured by sequencing in a study of radiotherapy plus CTLA-4 blockade in lung cancer. Study-wide context: Patients showed objective responses in under 20% of cases and disease control in less than 35%. Study results and limitations: Reports identified early blood T cell clone dynamics, with interferon-beta, as the best response predictor. Once radiotherapy plus ipilimumab had been given, TCR clones derived from tumor expanded in blood.

Each patient with chemo-refractory metastatic non-small-cell lung cancer was treated with focal radiation plus CTLA-4 blockade using ipilimumab. Of note for this clone: No antigen is known for it.

Measured with immunoSEQ multiplex PCR; TCRdb has only the in-frame clones, and not every one. Seen here are approximately 80,000 clones, 74% observed once, and the top ten hold 8% to 10%. Sequencing was performed on peripheral blood, taken from a patient treated with radiotherapy plus ipilimumab. The sequence was obtained from a human donor with non-small cell lung cancer whose response to radiotherapy plus ipilimumab could not be evaluated.

This CDR3 is CASSLNPGTLNTIYF. The CDR3 coding sequence is TGTGCCAGCAGCTTGAACCCGGGTACACTGAACACCATATATTTT. The chain combines TRBV7-2 with TRBJ1-3; D call uncertain. This CDR3 has 15 amino acids. The V end lost 3 bases, the J end lost 7 bases, and 16 bases lay between the germline ends. The germline V gene has CDR1 SGHTA and CDR2 FQGNSA.